The following is a T cell receptor beta chain sequence with its context. Its recognized antigen is unknown. Within one base of it there is no much larger clone, and no base qualities were kept. In the prospective study, participants were roughly 18 to 100 years old, resided in fewer than 25 geographic areas of the United States, and were enrolled through a virtual design. Cohort assignment in the prospective study relied on participant-reported clinical history from a screening survey and a study questionnaire. Recovered participants in ImmuneRACE Cohort 3 were defined as having two consecutive negative NP/OP PCR tests, clearance from a healthcare professional, or resolution of symptoms. In the prospective study, whole blood, serum and a nasopharyngeal or oropharyngeal swab were collected from each participant by mobile phlebotomists. Participants in the prospective study had the option to provide additional blood draws and questionnaires over a roughly 2-month period. Prospective study blood samples were shipped either frozen or at room temperature before DNA extraction.

The source of the sample is a study of blood T cell repertoires in COVID-19 (dated by TCRdb to the early 2020s). At the level of the whole study: Samples covering the acute and convalescent phases of COVID-19 were provided by collaborators in the United States, Italy and Spain. The repertoires were made available in a free public database intended to serve as a resource for research on the immune response to SARS-CoV-2. The material from the prospective study consisted of cDNA or gDNA derived from T cells, B-cell-depleted T cells, or PBMCs. A de-identified subject ID, COVID-19 status, age in years and sex were almost always included in the sample metadata. The samples were drawn from two sources: the first 160 participants of the ongoing ImmuneRACE study, and some 1,300 subjects contributed by 6 global collaborators. Where HLA class I and class II types were available, the types were taken from metadata supplied by the sample provider, not from assay-based typing. Subjects who had been exposed to COVID-19, were actively infected with it, or had recovered from it provided the deeply sampled blood TCRbeta repertoires that made up the dataset. Study-wide conclusions, independent of this receptor: Clinical and demographic metadata were provided uncurated, with the amount varying by source and participant.

Trimming accounts for 4 bases at V and 2 bases at J, while the number of junction bases matched to no gene is 6. Its CDR3 holds 16 amino acids, cysteine through phenylalanine. Of the read, only the CDR3 DNA is kept; its 48 bases are in frame from base 1. In the germline V gene (reference sequence), CDR1 corresponds to LGHDT and CDR2 to YNNKEL. TCRbeta CDR3 regions were amplified from genomic DNA by means of the immunoSEQ Assay, a bias-controlled multiplex PCR. In the original analysis: Nucleated cell counts per sample were estimated from amplification of reference gene primers within the assay. Sequence reads were collapsed and filtered to measure the absolute abundance of every unique TCRbeta CDR3 rearrangement. For each sample, productive Simpson clonality was calculated as the square root of Simpson's diversity index across productive rearrangements. In TCRdb, the immuneACCESS table is reduced to in-frame sequences with V and J assigned. These tables do not hold every clone; where another copy was compared, an unresolved V gene accounts for under half, and the others remain unexplained. V and J calls and clone size are those listed in that table; D and trimming were worked out from the DNA. In this sample the table shows hundreds of thousands of clones, about 85% of which occur a single time. The leading ten clones occupy 7% to 10% of the sample.

The TCR originated in a woman aged 60-75 years who had recovered from COVID-19. This chain joins TRBV3-1 (or the pseudogene TRBV3-2) to TRBJ2-3, with TRBD2 identical over 10 junction bases. The sample was PBMCs or T cells enriched from blood (not recorded which). The nucleotide sequence is TGTGCCAGCAGCCGCCGTACTAGCGGGGCCACAGATACGCAGTATTTT. It translates as CASSRRTSGATDTQYF.